The sequence of this T cell receptor beta chain was determined in a study of blood T cell repertoires in COVID-19. The V gene end was trimmed by 4 bases and the J gene end by 4 bases; junction bases not matched to a gene: 7. Germline CDR1 and CDR2: SGHNT and YYREEE (reference sequence). This CDR3 has 14 residues. The assay was immunoSEQ multiplex PCR, and TCRdb's table has in-frame clones only and misses some. Of about 180,000 clones in the sample, over 75% were seen once. The sample consisted of peripheral blood. The sequence came from a man aged 60 to 75 with acute or convalescent COVID-19. This chain uses TRBV5-4 with TRBJ1-2, with 7 nucleotides matching TRBD1. The DNA for the CDR3 is TGTGCCAGCAGCGGGAAGACAGGGTCCTATGGCTACACCTTC. Translating it yields CASSGKTGSYGYTF. Full variable domain (missing parts from reference TRBV5-4 and TRBJ1-2): ETGVTQSPTHLIKTRGQQVTLRCSSQSGHNTVSWYQQALGQGPQFIFQYYREEENGRGNFPPRFSGLQFPNYSSELNVNALELDDSALYLCASSGKTGSYGYTFGSGTRLTVV.